Below are 6 T cell receptor beta chains sequenced from a single sample in a study of OX40 agonist ivuxolimab in advanced cancers. Libraries were constructed by the immunoSEQ multiplex PCR assay. TCRdb carries this immuneACCESS record with in-frame sequences only. Its versions omit some clonotypes, under half of them owing to an unresolved V gene in the studies checked, with the rest unexplained. This sample has approximately 70,000 clones in its table, and almost 85% of those were observed once. The ten top clones hold about 8% of the sample. Sequences were derived from CD4+ or CD8+ T cells sorted from blood, sampled in a trial of the OX40 agonist ivuxolimab. These receptors were taken from an adult with an advanced solid tumor such as melanoma, head and neck, liver or kidney cancer.

The chain couples TRBV27 to TRBJ1-2, with TRBD1 identical over 7 bases. The CDR3 covers 13 residues. The germline gives CDR1 MNHEY, CDR2 SMNVEV (reference sequence). The ends lost 6 bases at V and 2 bases at J; junction bases unmatched: 3. CDR3 bases: TGTGCCAGCAGCCAGACAGGGAACTATGGCTACACCTTC. It encodes CASSQTGNYGYTF.

The chain is built from TRBV2 and TRBJ1-4, with 9 bases aligning to TRBD1. Germline CDR1 and CDR2: SNHLY and FYNNEI. The trim removed 8 bases at V and 8 bases at J, leaving 9 bases unmatched. The CDR3 totals 14 residues. Written as DNA, the CDR3 is TGTGCCAGCGGCCGAATCGGGACAGGGGAAAAACTGTTTTTT. Encoded protein: CASGRIGTGEKLFF.

Concerning this clone itself: This sample includes further DNA sequences coding for the same CDR3. This chain uses TRBV7-9 with TRBJ1-1; 11 nucleotides align to TRBD1. Trimming cost V 5 bases and J 6 bases; bases outside gene matches: 5. The CDR3 length is 14 residues. Per germline, CDR1 SEHNR and CDR2 FQNEAQ (reference sequence). The DNA for the CDR3 is TGTGCCAGCAGCCGGGGACAGGGGGGATCTGAAGCTTTCTTT. This gives the protein CASSRGQGGSEAFF.

This clone was counted once. The J gene is TRBJ1-2, the V gene TRBV5-4, with 8 bases matching TRBD1. The V segment lost 2 bases and the J segment 8 bases; nucleotides outside the gene matches: 8. The CDR3 has 14 residues. The V gene's germline CDR1 is SGHNT and CDR2 YYREEE (reference sequence). CDR3 in DNA: TGTGCCAGCAGCTTTCCAGGGGGCGGTGGAGGCTACACCTTC. Its protein is CASSFPGGGGGYTF.

This clone was observed a single time. The chain recombines TRBV27 with TRBJ1-6; possibly TRBD1 for D (6 bases). The germline V gene has CDR1 MNHEY and CDR2 SMNVEV (reference sequence). The CDR3 loop spans 15 amino acids. V lost 9 bases to trimming and J lost 9 bases, with 21 bases between them. The chain's CDR3 is CASRKQGLAGSPLHF. The DNA for the CDR3 is TGTGCCAGTCGGAAACAGGGACTGGCCGGTTCACCCCTCCACTTT.

As for this clone: At one boundary the junction diverges from the germline segment, which might be a read error. Different DNA sequences within this sample yield the same CDR3. This chain connects TRBV9 to TRBJ2-7; no firm D call. The CDR3 covers 13 residues. Germline CDR1 SGDLS, CDR2 YYNGEE. The DNA of the CDR3 is TGTGCCAGCAGCGTAGTATATAACGGCGAGCAGTACTTT. It is translated as CASSVVYNGEQYF.